This TCR beta chain appears in the sequencing data of a study of T cells in Graves' hyperthyroidism and ophthalmopathy. Study-wide results and limits: Most thyroid clonotypes that were expanded above 0.001 also turned up in blood. Ophthalmopathy was model-predicted a median about 6 months pre-onset.

Patients affected by ophthalmopathy presented a Clinical Activity Score of at least 3, a NOSPECS grade of at least 4, and disease duration below 3 months. This clonotype was counted at least ten times. Its antigen is unknown. RNA transcripts gave rise to amplified TCR beta CDR3 regions. When the TCR CDR3 underwent first-round RT-PCR, the HTBI primer set was used. MiXCR, run by TCRdb on the multiplex PCR reads, gives a single entry per CDR3 protein. Among a few hundred thousand distinct CDR3 sequences listed, around 15% were seen once. The CDR3 length is 13 residues. Germline CDR1 is MNHEY and CDR2 is SMNVEV (reference sequence). The ends were cut back, 6 bases at V and 2 bases at J, with 10 bases in the middle.

This sequence originates from a woman in her thirties or forties with Graves' ophthalmopathy. The J gene is TRBJ1-1, the V gene TRBV27; TRBD1 might be the D (5 bases). Input material: blood. Here the CDR3 reads CASRMTVNTEAFF. Here the CDR3 DNA reads TGTGCCAGCAGAATGACAGTAAACACTGAAGCTTTCTTT.